This passage covers 19 T cell receptor beta chains from one sample sequenced in a study of T cell responses to AZD1222 COVID-19 vaccine. TCRdb's copy holds only in-frame clones and misses some; the assay was immunoSEQ multiplex PCR. Altogether 150,000 or so clones are present, around 87% being singletons, with the ten largest covering over 8%. Sequencing was performed on peripheral blood, taken 28 days after the second AZD1222 dose. These receptors were obtained from an adult who received the AZD1222 COVID-19 vaccine.

The chain recombines TRBV5-1 with TRBJ2-1; D remains unclear. CDR3 length: 13 amino acids. V lost 0 bases, J lost 5 bases, and 6 bases lay in between. CDR1 and CDR2 from the germline V gene are SGHRS and YFSETQ. This CDR3 reads CASSLAGNNEQFF. Here the CDR3 DNA reads TGCGCCAGCAGCTTGGCCGGAAACAATGAGCAGTTCTTC.

The V and J genes are TRBV2 and TRBJ2-7; TRBD2 matches at 11 bases. J gave up 2 bases and V 7 bases, and 4 bases lay outside the gene matches. Germline lookup yields CDR1 SNHLY and CDR2 FYNNEI. The CDR3 runs to 14 residues. The CDR3 sequence is CASKLAGGTYEQYF. Written as DNA, the CDR3 is TGTGCCAGCAAGCTAGCGGGGGGCACCTACGAGCAGTACTTC.

The chain has TRBV18 and TRBJ2-3; 12 bases line up with TRBD2. The germline gives CDR1 KGHSH, CDR2 LQKENI. The CDR3 has 15 amino acids. V shed 6 bases, J shed 4 bases, and the junction held 5 bases outside the gene matches. CDR3 nucleotide sequence: TGTGCCAGCTCGAGGACTAGCGGGATGGCAGATACGCAGTATTTT. This gives the protein CASSRTSGMADTQYF.

This chain links TRBV5-6 with TRBJ2-7, with TRBD1 as a possible D gene (5 bases). Germline V gives CDR1 SGHDT, CDR2 YYEEEE. The CDR3 sequence is 15 residues long. V was cut by 5 bases and J by 7 bases, with 22 bases left in between. The CDR3 here is CASRLLGASYREQYF. CDR3 in DNA: TGTGCCAGCAGACTTCTAGGGGCATCGTACCGAGAGCAGTACTTC.

This sequence joins TRBV7-6 and TRBJ2-7; 12 bases align to TRBD2. The CDR3 has 15 residues. Germline trimming cut 5 bases from V and 1 base from J; bases unmatched to any gene: 3. Per the germline V gene, CDR1 is SGHVS and CDR2 is FNYEAQ. CDR3 sequence reads: CASSLTSGSSYEQYF. For the CDR3, the DNA is TGTGCCAGCAGCCTGACTAGCGGGAGTTCCTACGAGCAGTACTTC.

This rearrangement joins TRBV19 to TRBJ1-4, with 9 nucleotides matching TRBD1. The junction had 2 bases not matched to a gene; V was cut back by 4 bases and J by 5 bases. CDR1 and CDR2 (germline): LNHDA, SQIVND (reference sequence). The length of the CDR3 is 14 residues. In nucleotides, the CDR3 is TGTGCCAGTAGTACCGGGACAGGGAATGAAAAACTGTTTTTT. It translates to CASSTGTGNEKLFF.

This clone was seen just once. J is TRBJ2-7 and V is TRBV3-1 (or the pseudogene TRBV3-2); 9 positions match TRBD1. CDR1 is LGHDT, CDR2 YNNKEL, per germline (reference sequence). Germline trimming cut 3 bases from V and 2 bases from J; bases unmatched to any gene: 8. The CDR3 is made up of 16 amino acids. CDR3 loop: CASSHPPGQGPYEQYF. The CDR3, as DNA: TGTGCCAGCAGCCACCCCCCGGGACAGGGCCCCTACGAGCAGTACTTC.

The chain links TRBV10-3 to TRBJ2-7; TRBD2 matches 12 bases. Germline CDR1 ENHRY, CDR2 SYGVKD. Losses at the gene ends were 10 bases for V and 3 bases for J; bases not matched to a gene: 4. The CDR3 has 13 amino acids. The chain's CDR3 is CATTSGSSYEQYF. CDR3 sequence (DNA): TGTGCCACGACTAGCGGGAGTAGCTACGAGCAGTACTTC.

This chain links TRBV7-2 with TRBJ1-3; D is unclear. Per the germline V gene, CDR1 is SGHTA and CDR2 is FQGNSA. Trimming took 5 bases from V and 0 from J, leaving 2 bases between them. The length of the CDR3 is 12 residues. The CDR3: CASSNSGNTIYF. CDR3 coding DNA: TGTGCCAGCAGCAACTCTGGAAACACCATATATTTT. Variable domain in full (rest from reference TRBV7-2 and TRBJ1-3): GAGVSQSPSNKVTEKGKDVELRCDPISGHTALYWYRQSLGQGLEFLIYFQGNSAPDKSGLPSDRFSAERTGGSVSTLTIQRTQQEDSAVYLCASSNSGNTIYFGEGSWLTVV.

This chain links TRBV6-2 or TRBV6-3 with TRBJ1-5; 9 nucleotides align to TRBD1. Germline CDR1 MNHEY, CDR2 SVGEGT. This CDR3 contains 15 residues. J gave up 7 bases and V 4 bases, and 8 bases lay outside the gene matches. CDR3 coding DNA: TGTGCCAGCAGTTTTAAAGGACAGGGGATCCAGCCCCAGCATTTT. Its translation: CASSFKGQGIQPQHF.

The chain uses TRBV2 and TRBJ1-4; 8 positions agree with TRBD1. V shed 2 bases, J shed 4 bases, and the junction held 3 bases outside the gene matches. CDR1 is SNHLY and CDR2 is FYNNEI in the germline V gene. The CDR3 loop spans 15 amino acids. CDR3 sequence (DNA): TGTGCCAGCAGTGAACAGGGGGCGAGTAATGAAAAACTGTTTTTT. It yields the protein CASSEQGASNEKLFF.

The genes are TRBV4-3 and TRBJ2-1; 15 positions agree with TRBD2. Germline CDR1 reads LGHNA; CDR2 reads YSLEER. Trimming cost V 4 bases and J 6 bases; bases outside gene matches: 7. The CDR3 length is 17 residues. CDR3 sequence reads: CASSPGTSGRLGNEQFF. CDR3 nucleotide sequence: TGCGCCAGCAGCCCAGGGACTAGCGGGAGGTTGGGCAATGAGCAGTTCTTC.

The chain recombines TRBV25-1 with TRBJ1-1; D remains ambiguous. Germline CDR1 is MGHDK and CDR2 is SYGVNS. Trimming took 5 bases from V and 2 from J, leaving 9 bases between them. This CDR3 spans 13 amino acids. The CDR3 loop is CASSTTGNTEAFF. CDR3 bases: TGTGCCAGCAGTACGACGGGAAACACTGAAGCTTTCTTT.

The chain uses TRBV28 and TRBJ2-2, with 7 bases fitting TRBD1. J was trimmed by 7 bases and V by 3 bases; bases with no gene match: 5. The CDR3 loop spans 14 amino acids. CDR1 MDHEN and CDR2 SYDVKM come from the germline V gene. The CDR3 loop reads CASSFPRQGGELFF. CDR3 bases: TGTGCCAGCAGTTTCCCCAGACAGGGCGGGGAGCTGTTTTTT.

The chain employs TRBV5-6 and TRBJ1-2, with unresolved D. The CDR3 spans 12 residues. Per germline, CDR1 SGHDT and CDR2 YYEEEE. CDR3 sequence: CARTRPNYGYTF. CDR3 bases: TGTGCTAGGACCCGCCCGAACTATGGCTACACCTTC.

As regards this clone: Sequence at one end of the junction differs from germline and may be a read error. This sequence joins TRBV7-7 and TRBJ2-5, with no clear D. This CDR3 has 13 amino acids. Germline V gene data show CDR1 as SSHAT and CDR2 as FNYEAQ (reference sequence). The CDR3 region is CASSLVFQETQYF. DNA of the CDR3: TGTGCTAGCAGCTTGGTCTTCCAAGAGACCCAGTACTTC.

For this clone: Different DNA sequences within this sample yield the same CDR3. The chain recombines TRBV29-1 with TRBJ2-7; 9 bases are a match to TRBD1. This CDR3 contains 12 residues. Unmatched junction bases numbered 1, after V lost 5 bases and J lost 2 bases. Germline lookup yields CDR1 SQVTM and CDR2 ANQGSEA. The CDR3, as DNA: TGCAGCGTTAGACAGGGGGCCTACGAGCAGTACTTC. This codes for CSVRQGAYEQYF.

J is TRBJ1-1 and V is TRBV7-3; possibly TRBD1 for D (5 bases). The CDR3 runs to 15 residues. Trimming left V 4 bases short and J 1 base short, with 13 bases between. Germline V gene lookup returns CDR1 SGHTA and CDR2 FQGTGA. The CDR3 protein is CASSYRAGGNTEAFF. The CDR3 nucleotides read TGTGCCAGCAGCTACAGAGCGGGGGGGAACACTGAAGCTTTCTTT.

The chain couples TRBV5-1 to TRBJ1-1; possible D gene TRBD1, 6 bases. The V end was cut by 5 bases, the J end by 2 bases, with 10 bases between. Germline loops: CDR1 SGHRS, CDR2 YFSETQ. The CDR3 is 13 amino acids. CDR3 in DNA: TGCGCCAGCAGGGGGGCACCCAACACTGAAGCTTTCTTT. It yields the protein CASRGAPNTEAFF. Full variable domain (outside the CDR3, taken from reference TRBV5-1 and TRBJ1-1): KAGVTQTPRYLIKTRGQQVTLSCSPISGHRSVSWYQQTPGQGLQFLFEYFSETQRNKGNFPGRFSGRQFSNSRSEMNVSTLELGDSALYLCASRGAPNTEAFFGQGTRLTVV.